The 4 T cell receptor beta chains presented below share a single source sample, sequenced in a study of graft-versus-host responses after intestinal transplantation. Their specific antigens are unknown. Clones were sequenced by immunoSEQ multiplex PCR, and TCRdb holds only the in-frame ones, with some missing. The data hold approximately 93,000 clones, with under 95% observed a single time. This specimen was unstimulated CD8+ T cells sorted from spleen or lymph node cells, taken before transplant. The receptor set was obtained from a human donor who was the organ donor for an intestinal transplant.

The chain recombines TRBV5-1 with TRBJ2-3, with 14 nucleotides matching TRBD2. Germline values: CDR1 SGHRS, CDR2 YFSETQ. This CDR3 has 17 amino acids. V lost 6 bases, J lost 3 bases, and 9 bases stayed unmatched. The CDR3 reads CASTDGTSGRSTDTQYF. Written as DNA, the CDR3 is TGCGCCAGCACGGATGGGACTAGCGGGAGATCAACAGATACGCAGTATTTT.

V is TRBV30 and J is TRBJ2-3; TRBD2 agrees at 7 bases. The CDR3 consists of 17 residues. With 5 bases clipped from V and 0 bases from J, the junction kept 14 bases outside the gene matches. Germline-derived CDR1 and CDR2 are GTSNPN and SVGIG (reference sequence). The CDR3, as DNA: TGTGCCTGGGGTAGCGGGTCCACCCCTACTAGCACAGATACGCAGTATTTT. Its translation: CAWGSGSTPTSTDTQYF.

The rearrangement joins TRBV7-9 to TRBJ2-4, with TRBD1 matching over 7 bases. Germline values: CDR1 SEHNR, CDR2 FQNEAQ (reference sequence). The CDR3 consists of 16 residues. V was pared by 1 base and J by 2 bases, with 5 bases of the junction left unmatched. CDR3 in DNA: TGTGCCAGCAGCTTAGGGCAGGGGGACACCAAAAACATTCAGTACTTC. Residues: CASSLGQGDTKNIQYF.

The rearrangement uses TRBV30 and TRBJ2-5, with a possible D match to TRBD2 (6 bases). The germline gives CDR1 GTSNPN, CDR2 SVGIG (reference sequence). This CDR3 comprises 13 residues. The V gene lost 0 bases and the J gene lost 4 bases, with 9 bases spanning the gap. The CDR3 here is CAWSVSGVETQYF. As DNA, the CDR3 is TGTGCCTGGAGTGTGTCGGGAGTAGAGACCCAGTACTTC.